Listed here are 5 T cell receptor beta chains from one sample, sequenced in a study of beta chain features in type 1 diabetes. Expressed TCRB transcripts were sequenced after all isolated RNA was converted to cDNA. The repertoire was sequenced with immunoSEQ multiplex PCR; TCRdb's copy has only in-frame clones and lacks some. Among about 650,000 clones listed, 9.5% to 15% were seen once. Study outcomes and limitations: Moderately but significantly shorter TCRB CDR3s were found in Type 1 diabetes patients in all four CD4+ subsets.

No antigen has been assigned to these receptors. The sequenced sample consisted of naive CD4+ T cells from blood. The receptors were gathered from a young man with type 1 diabetes.

The gene calls are TRBV28 and TRBJ2-2; D uncertain. The germline V gene has CDR1 MDHEN and CDR2 SYDVKM. There are 13 residues in the CDR3. V lost 8 bases to trimming and J lost 4 bases, with 11 bases between them. The CDR3: CASVDRVTGELFF. As DNA, the CDR3 is TGTGCCAGCGTCGACCGAGTCACCGGGGAGCTGTTTTTT. Supplemented by reference TRBV28 and TRBJ2-2, the full variable domain reads DVKVTQSSRYLVKRTGEKVFLECVQDMDHENMFWYRQDPGLGLRLIYFSYDVKMKEKGDIPEGYSVSREKKERFSLILESASTNQTSMYLCASVDRVTGELFFGEGSRLTVL.

The sample holds a few counts of this clone. V and J are TRBV7-7 and TRBJ2-1; D ambiguous. Trimming shortened V by 5 bases and J by 1 base, and 12 bases separated the two germline ends. Germline V lookup: CDR1 SSHAT, CDR2 FNYEAQ (reference sequence). This CDR3 has 15 residues. The CDR3 nucleotides are TGTGCCAGCAGCCCCCACTTAGAATCCTACAATGAGCAGTTCTTC. This encodes CASSPHLESYNEQFF.

This clone turned up a few times. The chain recombines TRBV29-1 with TRBJ1-1; no definite D call. The CDR3 is made up of 11 amino acids. Germline V gene lookup returns CDR1 SQVTM and CDR2 ANQGSEA. V dropped 6 bases and J dropped 5 bases, with 10 bases sitting between them. The CDR3 DNA reads as TGCAGCGTGGGGAGTGAAACTGAAGCTTTCTTT. It specifies CSVGSETEAFF.

The chain combines TRBV5-5 with TRBJ2-5; 8 nucleotides align to TRBD1. There are 14 residues in the CDR3. CDR1 and CDR2 (germline): SGHKS, YYEKEE (reference sequence). The ends lost 3 bases at V and 5 bases at J; junction bases unmatched: 6. The CDR3 loop is CASSSGTGIETQYF. Here the CDR3 DNA reads TGTGCCAGCAGCTCCGGGACAGGTATCGAGACCCAGTACTTC.

This clone was counted between two and nine times. The same CDR3 also results from other DNA sequences found in this sample. V is TRBV5-1 and J is TRBJ2-5, with 10 bases that match TRBD2. This CDR3 region has 16 residues. The V gene's germline CDR1 is SGHRS and CDR2 YFSETQ. V was pared by 4 bases and J by 2 bases, with 8 bases of the junction left unmatched. For the CDR3, the DNA is TGCGCCAGCAGCCCCCGTTTAGCGGGGGGTCAAGAGACCCAGTACTTC. Encoded protein: CASSPRLAGGQETQYF.